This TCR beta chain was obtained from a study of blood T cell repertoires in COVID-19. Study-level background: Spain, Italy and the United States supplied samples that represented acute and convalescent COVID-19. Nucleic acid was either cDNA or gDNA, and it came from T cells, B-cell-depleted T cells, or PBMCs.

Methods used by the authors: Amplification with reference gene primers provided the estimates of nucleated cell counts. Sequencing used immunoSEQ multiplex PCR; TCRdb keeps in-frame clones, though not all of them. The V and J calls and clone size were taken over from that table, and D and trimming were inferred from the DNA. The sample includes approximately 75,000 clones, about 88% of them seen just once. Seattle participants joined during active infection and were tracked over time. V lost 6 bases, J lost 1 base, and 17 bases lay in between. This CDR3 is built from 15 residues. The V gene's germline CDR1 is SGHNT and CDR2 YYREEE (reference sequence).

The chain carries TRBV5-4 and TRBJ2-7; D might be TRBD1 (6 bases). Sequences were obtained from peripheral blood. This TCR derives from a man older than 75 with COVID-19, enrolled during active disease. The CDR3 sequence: CASNLQGLTSYEQYF. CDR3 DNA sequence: TGTGCCAGCAATCTCCAGGGGCTAACTTCCTACGAGCAGTACTTC.